These 16 T cell receptor beta chains came from one sample sequenced in a study of T cell responses to AZD1222 COVID-19 vaccine. Only in-frame clones appear in the TCRdb table, and some are missing; sequencing was by immunoSEQ multiplex PCR. The table shows 57,000 or so clones, with over 75% occurring only once. Sequences were derived from peripheral blood, sampled 28 days after the second AZD1222 dose. The receptors shown here come from an adult who received the AZD1222 COVID-19 vaccine.

The chain is built from TRBV24-1 and TRBJ2-2, with 7 bases identical to TRBD2. After removal of 5 bases from V and 3 bases from J, the junction contained 11 bases not matched to a gene. The CDR3 totals 17 residues. Germline V gives CDR1 KGHDR, CDR2 SFDVKD. The CDR3 coding sequence is TGTGCCACCAGTGTCGGTACTAGCGCCGGGCACACCGGGGAGCTGTTTTTT. It codes for CATSVGTSAGHTGELFF.

The CDR3 DNA is TGTGCCAGCAGCCTTCCGGACGGGGGGAGTTACAATGAGCAGTTCTTC. Its protein product is CASSLPDGGSYNEQFF. The chain has TRBV3-1 (or the pseudogene TRBV3-2) and TRBJ2-1; TRBD2 matches at 7 bases. CDR1 and CDR2 (germline): LGHDT, YNNKEL (reference sequence). V was pared by 4 bases and J by 4 bases, with 10 bases of the junction left unmatched. The CDR3 has 16 amino acids.

This clone has just one count. CDR3 residues: CASSVSGQGATEAFF. In DNA, the CDR3 is TGTGCCAGCAGCGTATCGGGACAGGGGGCAACTGAAGCTTTCTTT. This chain uses TRBV9 with TRBJ1-1; 12 bases agree with TRBD1. Per germline, CDR1 SGDLS and CDR2 YYNGEE. V shed 1 base, J shed 5 bases, and the junction held 3 bases outside the gene matches. This CDR3 has 15 residues.

The chain combines TRBV6-2 or TRBV6-3 with TRBJ1-4, with D possibly being TRBD1 (5 bases). Germline V gives CDR1 MNHEY, CDR2 SVGEGT. V was clipped by 4 bases and J by 8 bases, with 11 bases between them. The CDR3 has 13 amino acids. The chain's CDR3 is CASSWGSFEKLFF. Here the CDR3 DNA reads TGTGCCAGCAGTTGGGGCAGTTTCGAAAAACTGTTTTTT.

This chain links TRBV29-1 with TRBJ1-1; weak D call: TRBD1 (5 bases). CDR1 SQVTM and CDR2 ANQGSEA come from the germline V gene. This CDR3 region has 13 residues. V was pared by 7 bases and J by 2 bases, with 14 bases between. CDR3 coding DNA: TGCAGCGCCCGCGGCCAGGGAAACACTGAAGCTTTCTTT. This sequence encodes CSARGQGNTEAFF.

V usage is TRBV6-2 or TRBV6-3 and J usage is TRBJ1-4, with 7 bases that match TRBD1. Germline V lookup: CDR1 MNHEY, CDR2 SVGEGT. CDR3 length: 16 amino acids. J lost 4 bases, V lost 2 bases, and 7 bases had no gene match. Here the CDR3 reads CASSYPRQGINEKLFF. Written as DNA, the CDR3 is TGTGCCAGCAGTTACCCCCGACAGGGAATTAATGAAAAACTGTTTTTT.

This sequence joins TRBV30 and TRBJ1-4; 10 bases line up with TRBD1. V trimming: 3 bases; J trimming: 10 bases; junction bases outside the gene matches: 8. This CDR3 is 14 amino acids long. Germline values: CDR1 GTSNPN, CDR2 SVGIG (reference sequence). CDR3 amino acids: CAWRETGGGGKLFF. Written as DNA, the CDR3 is TGTGCCTGGAGAGAGACAGGGGGCGGAGGAAAACTGTTTTTT.

The chain combines TRBV27 with TRBJ2-3, with 7 bases identical to TRBD2. Germline CDR1 reads MNHEY; CDR2 reads SMNVEV (reference sequence). This CDR3 is 13 amino acids long. V lost 8 bases, J lost 6 bases, and 8 bases stayed unmatched. Written as DNA, the CDR3 is TGTGCCAGCTCCCTAAGGCGGGGGGATACGCAGTATTTT. Protein: CASSLRRGDTQYF.

This clone has only a few counts. The rearrangement uses TRBV7-2 and TRBJ2-2; D possibly corresponds to TRBD1 (5 bases). Germline CDR1 SGHTA, CDR2 FQGNSA. This CDR3 is 13 amino acids long. Trimming removed 4 bases from V and 5 bases from J, with 8 bases in between. In DNA form, the CDR3 reads TGTGCCAGCAGCTCGTCAGGGACCGGGGAGCTGTTTTTT. It specifies CASSSSGTGELFF. Full variable domain (remainder filled in from reference TRBV7-2 and TRBJ2-2): GAGVSQSPSNKVTEKGKDVELRCDPISGHTALYWYRQSLGQGLEFLIYFQGNSAPDKSGLPSDRFSAERTGGSVSTLTIQRTQQEDSAVYLCASSSSGTGELFFGEGSRLTVL.

The CDR3 reads CASSLMGGQGTYGYTF. Written as DNA, the CDR3 is TGTGCCAGCAGCTTAATGGGGGGACAGGGTACCTATGGCTACACCTTC. The rearrangement uses TRBV7-3 and TRBJ1-2; TRBD1 aligns across 9 bases. Germline loops: CDR1 SGHTA, CDR2 FQGTGA. Trimming at V came to 1 base and at J to 4 bases, leaving 7 bases not matched to a gene. The CDR3 runs to 16 residues.

The chain employs TRBV28 and TRBJ1-1; D remains unclear. This CDR3 has 13 amino acids. CDR1 is MDHEN and CDR2 is SYDVKM in the germline V gene. Trimming took 3 bases from V and 1 from J, leaving 6 bases between them. The CDR3 DNA is TGTGCCAGCAGTTTTGCTAGGAACACTGAAGCTTTCTTT. This translates into CASSFARNTEAFF.

This clone was counted a single time. The chain uses TRBV7-3 and TRBJ2-3; the D gene is possibly TRBD1 (6 bases). CDR3 size: 15 residues. Germline assignment: CDR1 SGHTA and CDR2 FQGTGA. V lost 4 bases to trimming and J lost 0 bases, with 11 bases between them. The CDR3 sequence: CASSYGQPSTDTQYF. CDR3 nucleotides: TGTGCCAGCAGCTACGGACAGCCTAGCACAGATACGCAGTATTTT.

The chain is built from TRBV18 and TRBJ2-1; TRBD2 matches 7 bases. V shed 5 bases, J shed 0 bases, and the junction held 10 bases outside the gene matches. The germline V gene encodes CDR1 KGHSH and CDR2 LQKENI. The CDR3 runs 17 residues. The DNA for the CDR3 is TGTGCCAGCTCATTAAGCGGGCGCGGGAGCTCCTACAATGAGCAGTTCTTC. Protein sequence: CASSLSGRGSSYNEQFF.

This chain uses TRBV5-6 with TRBJ2-5; D might be TRBD1 or TRBD2, each matching 5 bases. Germline V gene lookup returns CDR1 SGHDT and CDR2 YYEEEE. CDR3 size: 15 residues. The V and J ends lost 4 bases and 2 bases respectively, with 15 bases between them. The CDR3, as DNA: TGTGCCAGCAGCACCTCCGTTGGGGGACAAGAGACCCAGTACTTC. The encoded protein is CASSTSVGGQETQYF.

V usage is TRBV5-1 and J usage is TRBJ1-1; D is unresolved. Germline V gives CDR1 SGHRS, CDR2 YFSETQ. V lost 6 bases, J lost 0 bases, and 12 bases lay in between. The CDR3 loop spans 14 amino acids. The CDR3 DNA is TGCGCCAGCAATGAGGGCAGTTTGAACACTGAAGCTTTCTTT. Protein product: CASNEGSLNTEAFF.

The chain carries TRBV12-3 or TRBV12-4 and TRBJ1-1; D is undetermined. Trimming removed 2 bases at V and 3 bases at J, with 7 bases between. The CDR3 spans 13 residues. The CDR3 region is CASSLMIDTEAFF. The CDR3, as DNA: TGTGCCAGCAGTTTAATGATCGACACTGAAGCTTTCTTT.